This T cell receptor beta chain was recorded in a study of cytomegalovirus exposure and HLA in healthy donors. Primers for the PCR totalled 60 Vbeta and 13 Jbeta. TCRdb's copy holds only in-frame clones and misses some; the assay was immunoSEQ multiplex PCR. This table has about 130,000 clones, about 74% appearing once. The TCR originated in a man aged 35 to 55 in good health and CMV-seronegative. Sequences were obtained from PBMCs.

Here the CDR3 reads CASSTGQGGNTEAFF. The CDR3 nucleotides read TGTGCCAGCAGTACCGGACAGGGCGGGAACACTGAAGCTTTCTTT. The chain uses TRBV28 and TRBJ1-1, with 8 bases identical to TRBD1. The CDR3 extends over 15 amino acids. With 5 bases clipped from V and 1 base from J, the junction kept 6 bases outside the gene matches. CDR1 and CDR2 (germline): MDHEN, SYDVKM.